These 8 T cell receptor beta chains originate from one sample sequenced in a study of T cell changes during pregnancy in multiple sclerosis. This table comes from immunoSEQ multiplex PCR, and its TCRdb copy is limited to in-frame clones, with some not included. The repertoire includes approximately 33,000 clones, around 88% of them detected once, and around 0.78% sits in the top ten. The sequences come from CD4+ T cells from peripheral blood mononuclear cells, collected in the first trimester of pregnancy. Source of these receptors: a female donor in good health, enrolled as a control in a pregnancy study.

The chain employs TRBV2 and TRBJ1-2; a weak D match, TRBD1 (5 bases). The germline V gene encodes CDR1 SNHLY and CDR2 FYNNEI. V was shortened by 4 bases and J by 8 bases, with 11 bases between the two germline ends. The CDR3 extends over 12 amino acids. CDR3 loop: CASSVGGDGYTF. In nucleotides, the CDR3 is TGTGCCAGCAGTGTTGGAGGGGACGGCTACACCTTC. Full variable domain (missing parts from reference TRBV2 and TRBJ1-2): EPEVTQTPSHQVTQMGQEVILRCVPISNHLYFYWYRQILGQKVEFLVSFYNNEISEKSEIFDDQFSVERPDGSNFTLKIRSTKLEDSAMYFCASSVGGDGYTFGSGTRLTVV.

The chain recombines TRBV6-6 with TRBJ1-1; possibly TRBD1 for D (6 bases). There are 15 residues in the CDR3. Between the trimmed V and J ends, which lost 2 bases and 1 base, there was a span of 11 bases. Germline assignment: CDR1 MNHNY and CDR2 SVGAGI (reference sequence). The CDR3, as DNA: TGTGCCAGCAGTTACCTGGGACAAACGAACACTGAAGCTTTCTTT. Translated: CASSYLGQTNTEAFF.

The chain links TRBV18 to TRBJ2-1; unclear D gene. Looked up from germline, CDR1 is KGHSH and CDR2 is LQKENI. This CDR3 has 14 amino acids. The germline V and J ends were trimmed by 4 bases and 6 bases, with 13 bases remaining between them. CDR3 bases: TGTGCCAGCTCACAGGAGATAGCCCTCAATGAGCAGTTCTTC. It specifies CASSQEIALNEQFF.

V is TRBV5-4 and J is TRBJ1-3, with 9 bases identical to TRBD1. This CDR3 is 17 amino acids long. In germline, CDR1 is SGHNT, CDR2 YYREEE (reference sequence). V lost 3 bases and J lost 4; bases outside the gene matches: 11. CDR3 sequence reads: CASSSGTGPGSGNTIYF. DNA of the CDR3: TGTGCCAGCAGCTCCGGGACAGGGCCGGGAAGCGGAAACACCATATATTTT.

The chain carries TRBV9 and TRBJ2-2, with TRBD1 matching 8 bases. V lost 4 bases and J lost 6; bases outside the gene matches: 11. CDR1 and CDR2 (germline): SGDLS, YYNGEE. The CDR3 totals 16 residues. The CDR3, as DNA: TGTGCCAGCAGCTTAAGGACAGGGATCAACCCCGGGGAGCTGTTTTTT. It codes for CASSLRTGINPGELFF.

This clone has a handful of counts. This chain joins TRBV9 and TRBJ1-1; 9 nucleotides match TRBD1. This CDR3 spans 15 amino acids. Germline V gene lookup returns CDR1 SGDLS and CDR2 YYNGEE. Germline trimming cut 4 bases from V and 2 bases from J; bases unmatched to any gene: 6. CDR3 sequence reads: CASSSQDRGNTEAFF. In DNA, the CDR3 is TGTGCCAGCAGCTCGCAGGACAGGGGAAACACTGAAGCTTTCTTT.

The chain uses TRBV30 and TRBJ2-1; the match to TRBD1 covers 8 bases. CDR3 length: 15 amino acids. Looked up from germline, CDR1 is GTSNPN and CDR2 is SVGIG (reference sequence). Unmatched junction bases numbered 10, after V lost 0 bases and J lost 9 bases. The chain's CDR3 is CAWSVLQGAVGEQFF. The CDR3, as DNA: TGTGCCTGGAGTGTTTTGCAGGGGGCCGTCGGTGAGCAGTTCTTC.

The chain couples TRBV29-1 to TRBJ2-5; possible D gene TRBD1, 5 bases. CDR3 size: 15 residues. Germline-derived CDR1 and CDR2 are SQVTM and ANQGSEA. Trimming stripped 7 bases from V and 2 bases from J, with 20 bases between. Written as DNA, the CDR3 is TGCAGCGCCCGCCATACCCGGACACCACAAGAGACCCAGTACTTC. Residues: CSARHTRTPQETQYF.